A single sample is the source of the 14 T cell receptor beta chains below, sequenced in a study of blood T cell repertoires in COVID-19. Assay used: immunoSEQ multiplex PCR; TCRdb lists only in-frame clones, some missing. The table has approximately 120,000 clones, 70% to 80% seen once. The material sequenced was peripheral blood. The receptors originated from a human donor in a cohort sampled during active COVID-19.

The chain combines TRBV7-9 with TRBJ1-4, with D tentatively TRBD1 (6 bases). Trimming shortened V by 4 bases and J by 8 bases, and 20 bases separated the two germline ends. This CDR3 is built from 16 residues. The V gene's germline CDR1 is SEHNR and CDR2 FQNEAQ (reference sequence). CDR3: CASSSRGAGVGEKLFF. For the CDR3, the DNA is TGTGCCAGCAGCTCCCGAGGGGCAGGGGTTGGAGAAAAACTGTTTTTT.

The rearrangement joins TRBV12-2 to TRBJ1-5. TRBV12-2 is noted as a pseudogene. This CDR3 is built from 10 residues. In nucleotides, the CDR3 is TGTGCAAGTCGCCCTAAGCCCCAGCATTTT. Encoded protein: CASRPKPQHF.

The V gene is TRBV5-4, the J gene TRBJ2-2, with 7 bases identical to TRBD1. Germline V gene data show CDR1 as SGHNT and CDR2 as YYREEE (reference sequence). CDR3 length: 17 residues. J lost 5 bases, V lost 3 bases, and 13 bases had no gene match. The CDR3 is CASSSERGQSRTGELFF. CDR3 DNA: TGTGCCAGCAGCTCGGAAAGGGGGCAGAGTCGAACCGGGGAGCTGTTTTTT.

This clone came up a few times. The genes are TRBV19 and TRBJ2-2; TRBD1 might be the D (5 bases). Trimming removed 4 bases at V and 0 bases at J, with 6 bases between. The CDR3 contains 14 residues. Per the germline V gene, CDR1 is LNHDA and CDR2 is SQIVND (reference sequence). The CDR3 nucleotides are TGTGCCAGTAGTAACAGGCCGAACACCGGGGAGCTGTTTTTT. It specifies CASSNRPNTGELFF.

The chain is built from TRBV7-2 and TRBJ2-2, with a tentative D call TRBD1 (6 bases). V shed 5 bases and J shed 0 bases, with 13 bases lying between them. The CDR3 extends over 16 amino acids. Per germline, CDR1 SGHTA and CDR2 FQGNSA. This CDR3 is CASSQRTATNTGELFF. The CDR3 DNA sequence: TGTGCCAGCAGCCAGAGGACAGCCACGAACACCGGGGAGCTGTTTTTT.

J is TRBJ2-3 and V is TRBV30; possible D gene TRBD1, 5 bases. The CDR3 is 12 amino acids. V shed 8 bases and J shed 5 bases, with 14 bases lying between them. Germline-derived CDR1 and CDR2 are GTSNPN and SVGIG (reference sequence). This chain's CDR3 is CAGAGPGDTQYF. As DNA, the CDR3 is TGTGCCGGGGCTGGCCCGGGAGATACGCAGTATTTT.

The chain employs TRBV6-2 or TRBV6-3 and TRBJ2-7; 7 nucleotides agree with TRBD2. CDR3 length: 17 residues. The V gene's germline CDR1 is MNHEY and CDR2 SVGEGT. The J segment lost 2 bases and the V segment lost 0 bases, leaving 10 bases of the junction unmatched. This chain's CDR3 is CASSYSLADSGAYEQYF. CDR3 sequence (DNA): TGTGCCAGCAGTTACTCACTCGCCGACAGCGGGGCCTACGAGCAGTACTTC.

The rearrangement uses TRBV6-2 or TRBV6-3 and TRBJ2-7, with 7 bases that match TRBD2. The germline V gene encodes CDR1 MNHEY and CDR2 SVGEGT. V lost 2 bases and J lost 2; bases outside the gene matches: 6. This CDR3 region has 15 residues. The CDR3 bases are TGTGCCAGCAGTTACGCGGCGGGAGTACCCTACGAGCAGTACTTC. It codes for CASSYAAGVPYEQYF.

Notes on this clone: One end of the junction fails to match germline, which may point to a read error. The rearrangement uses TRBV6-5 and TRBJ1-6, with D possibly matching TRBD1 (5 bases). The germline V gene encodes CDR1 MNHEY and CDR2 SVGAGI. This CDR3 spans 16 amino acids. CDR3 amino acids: CASSYVRGGYISPLHF. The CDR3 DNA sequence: TGTGCCAGCAGTTACGTGCGGGGGGGGTATATTTCACCCCTCCACTTT.

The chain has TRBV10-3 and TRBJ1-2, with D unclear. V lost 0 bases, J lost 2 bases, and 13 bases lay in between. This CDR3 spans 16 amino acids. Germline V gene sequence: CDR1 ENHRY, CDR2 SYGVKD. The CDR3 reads CAISESFFDMNYGYTF. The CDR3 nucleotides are TGTGCCATCAGTGAGTCGTTTTTTGACATGAACTATGGCTACACCTTC.

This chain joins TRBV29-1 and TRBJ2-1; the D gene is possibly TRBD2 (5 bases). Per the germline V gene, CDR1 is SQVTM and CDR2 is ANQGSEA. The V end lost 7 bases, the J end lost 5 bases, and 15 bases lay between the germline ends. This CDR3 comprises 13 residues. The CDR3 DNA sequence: TGCAGCGCCGAGGACTGGCAGAACAATGAGCAGTTCTTC. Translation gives CSAEDWQNNEQFF.

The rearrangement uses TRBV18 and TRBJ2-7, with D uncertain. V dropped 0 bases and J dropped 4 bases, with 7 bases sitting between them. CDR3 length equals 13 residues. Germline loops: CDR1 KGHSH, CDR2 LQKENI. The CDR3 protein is CASSPPSVYEQYF. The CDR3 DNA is TGTGCCAGCTCACCACCGTCAGTTTACGAGCAGTACTTC.

This CDR3 is CASKQGEENYEQYF. CDR3 DNA: TGTGCCAGCAAGCAAGGGGAGGAAAACTACGAGCAGTACTTC. The chain uses TRBV6-5 and TRBJ2-7; maybe TRBD2 (6 bases). Germline CDR1 and CDR2: MNHEY and SVGAGI. This CDR3 spans 14 amino acids. Trimming left V 7 bases short and J 3 bases short, with 16 bases between.

The DNA of the CDR3 is TGTGCCACCAGCAGAGGGACTAGCGGGGGTGCAGATACGCAGTATTTT. This encodes CATSRGTSGGADTQYF. The rearrangement joins TRBV15 to TRBJ2-3, with 13 positions matching TRBD2. The CDR3 length is 16 residues. The V gene end was trimmed by 1 base and the J gene end by 4 bases; junction bases not matched to a gene: 2. Per germline, CDR1 LNHNV and CDR2 YYDKDF (reference sequence).